Here is one T cell receptor (beta chain) with its context. No antigen is known for it. The V gene's germline CDR1 is MNHEY and CDR2 SVGAGI. CDR3 size: 13 residues. V trimming: 2 bases; J trimming: 6 bases; junction bases outside the gene matches: 0. The data derive from a study of CD8 T cells in ankylosing spondylitis. Quantitative 5'-RACE was performed with molecular barcodes, and it yielded the TCR beta libraries. TCRdb itself ran the 5' RACE reads through MiXCR, one entry per CDR3 protein. The sample has under 200,000 distinct CDR3 sequences; around a tenth are singletons. Study-wide findings and caveats: Within peripheral blood, clones linked to disease were CD8+ and relatively rare. Researchers reportedly found disease-linked clones significantly enriched in matched ankylosing spondylitis synovial fluid.

Sequences were obtained from blood, either unsorted or a sorted T cell fraction (not recorded which). The rearrangement joins TRBV6-5 to TRBJ2-7; 11 bases match TRBD1. The sequence came from a female donor with ankylosing spondylitis or in good health (not recorded which). Here the CDR3 DNA reads TGTGCCAGCAGTTACGGGACAGGGGGCGAGCAGTACTTC. Its translation is CASSYGTGGEQYF.